This TCR beta chain was sequenced during a study of T-cell reconstitution after alpha-beta-depleted transplantation in children (dated by TCRdb to the mid-2010s). Background on the whole study: T-cell immune reconstitution after TCRalphabeta/CD19-depleted allogeneic hematopoietic cell transplantation in children was quantitatively tracked in the study by means of TCR repertoire profiling. What the work shows at the level of the full study, not this receptor alone: About two months after transplant, the apparently early recovery of alphabetaT-cell counts reportedly depended on just several hundred clones that had expanded rapidly and came from non-depleted graft cells. The frequencies of hyperexpanded clones fell over the following months, and after one year, T-cell counts and TCRbeta diversity were mostly attributed to newly produced T cells. In some patients, the high TCRbeta diversity seen at day 60 was put down to recipient T cells and intrathymic progenitors that had survived conditioning.

Worth noting for this clonotype: No antigen is known for it. No clone much larger than this one lies a single base away; base qualities are absent.

The library was prepared using PCR. Sequenced on an Illumina HiSeq 2500. TCR library preparation used molecular barcoding, with unique molecular identifiers applied to normalize quantification of the TCRbeta repertoire. TCRdb's own reprocessing of the public reads used fastp at Q25 and MiXCR and kept productive beta chains. Every distinct CDR3 protein forms one entry, paired with its most common genes and DNA. This sample is represented by around 490,000 distinct CDR3 sequences; about 10% of them were singletons. In total, the top ten clones hold 12% to 15% of the sample. Between the V and J ends, shortened by 0 bases and 4 bases respectively, the junction contains 9 bases. CDR1 and CDR2 are drawn from the germline V gene: LGHNA, YSLEER. The CDR3 contains 15 residues, cysteine and phenylalanine counted. Just the 45-base CDR3 DNA is kept, in frame starting at base 1. The treatment or condition label corresponds to: allogeneic hematopoietic cell transplantation with graft depleted of TCRalphabeta T cells and CD19 B cells. Transplant recipients were children who received TCRalphabeta/CD19-depleted allogeneic hematopoietic cell grafts.

The source material was PBMCs, mostly from graft donor cells, sampled 180 days after TCRalphabeta/CD19-depleted stem cell transplant. The chain was built from TRBV4-3 and TRBJ2-2; confidence is insufficient to name the D gene. The clonotype was recovered from a female patient aged 2-15 years who had a stem cell transplant for aplastic anemia, so the T cells may come from the graft donor. The CDR3 in this case is CASSQDQRSTGELFF. The DNA sequence is given as TGCGCCAGCAGCCAAGACCAGCGTAGCACCGGGGAGCTGTTTTTT.